This TCR beta chain was sequenced for a study of T cell responses to AZD1222 COVID-19 vaccine. Study-wide results and caveats: All repertoire sampling was performed exclusively after the peak T cell response.

There are a few counts of this clone. Its cognate antigen is unknown. From germline, CDR1 is MNHEY and CDR2 SVGAGI. The CDR3 has 16 residues. V lost 0 bases and J 5 bases, leaving 16 bases between the germline ends. Sequenced by immunoSEQ multiplex PCR; TCRdb stores in-frame clones only, minus some. The sample includes about 160,000 clones, 90% to 95% of them seen just once. The sample in question was peripheral blood, obtained 28 days after the second AZD1222 dose. The clonotype comes from an adult who received the AZD1222 COVID-19 vaccine. The V call is TRBV6-5, the J call TRBJ1-2; D might be TRBD1 (6 bases). CDR3 residues: CASSYSDPRQAYGYTF. The CDR3 DNA follows: TGTGCCAGCAGTTACTCGGATCCGCGACAGGCTTATGGCTACACCTTC.